The sequence of this TCR beta chain was determined in a study of control samples from healthy donors and cancer patients. The sample holds a few counts of this clone. A junction end diverges from the germline sequence, so it may reflect a read error. CDR3 length equals 18 residues. The germline CDR1 and CDR2 sequences are MNHEY and SMNVEV (reference sequence). The repertoire was sequenced with immunoSEQ multiplex PCR; TCRdb's copy has only in-frame clones and lacks some. There are about 120,000 clones in the sample; approximately 90% occur only once, and less than 3% lies in the top ten. The sample was blood. The receptor's source is a woman aged 70 to 79 in good health. The chain carries TRBV27 and TRBJ2-6; D is tentatively TRBD1 or TRBD2 (5 bases each). The CDR3 reads CASSLSGREPSGANVLTF. In DNA, the CDR3 is TGTGCCAGCAGCTTATCGGGACGAGAGCCGTCTGGGGCCAACGTCCTGACTTTC. Together with reference TRBV27 and TRBJ2-6, the CDR3 gives the full variable domain: EAQVTQNPRYLITVTGKKLTVTCSQNMNHEYMSWYRQDPGLGLRQIYYSMNVEVTDKGDVPEGYKVSRKEKRNFPLILESPSPNQTSLYFCASSLSGREPSGANVLTFGAGSRLTVL.